The 24 T cell receptor beta chains in this list originate from one sample, sequenced in a study of blood T cell repertoires in COVID-19. Measured with immunoSEQ multiplex PCR; TCRdb has only the in-frame clones, and not every one. In the table there are 130,000 to 150,000 clones, around 90% of which are singletons. Sequences were obtained from peripheral blood. Receptors originate from a man aged 70 or older with acute or convalescent COVID-19.

The rearrangement joins TRBV5-4 to TRBJ2-2; TRBD2 is a possible D gene (5 bases). The CDR3 contains 15 residues. Germline V lookup: CDR1 SGHNT, CDR2 YYREEE (reference sequence). Trimming removed 3 bases at V and 6 bases at J, with 15 bases between. The CDR3 DNA follows: TGTGCCAGCAGCTCCGGAGGTTTCCGTCCCGGGGAGCTGTTTTTT. It encodes CASSSGGFRPGELFF. Full variable domain (missing parts from reference TRBV5-4 and TRBJ2-2): ETGVTQSPTHLIKTRGQQVTLRCSSQSGHNTVSWYQQALGQGPQFIFQYYREEENGRGNFPPRFSGLQFPNYSSELNVNALELDDSALYLCASSSGGFRPGELFFGEGSRLTVL.

The J gene is TRBJ2-1, the V gene TRBV7-2; 7 bases map to TRBD1. The CDR3 runs to 14 residues. Germline V gives CDR1 SGHTA, CDR2 FQGNSA. J gave up 3 bases and V 4 bases, and 3 bases lay outside the gene matches. Written as DNA, the CDR3 is TGTGCCAGCAGCTGGGGACAGAGCTACAATGAGCAGTTCTTC. Translated: CASSWGQSYNEQFF. Complete variable domain (other parts from reference TRBV7-2 and TRBJ2-1): GAGVSQSPSNKVTEKGKDVELRCDPISGHTALYWYRQSLGQGLEFLIYFQGNSAPDKSGLPSDRFSAERTGGSVSTLTIQRTQQEDSAVYLCASSWGQSYNEQFFGPGTRLTVL.

This chain connects TRBV24-1 to TRBJ2-3; no clear D. The CDR3 loop spans 12 amino acids. Germline V gives CDR1 KGHDR, CDR2 SFDVKD. Trimming stripped 5 bases from V and 2 bases from J, with 4 bases between. As DNA, the CDR3 is TGTGCCACCAGTGGACTCACAGATACGCAGTATTTT. Translation gives CATSGLTDTQYF.

This rearrangement joins TRBV7-8 to TRBJ2-4; maybe TRBD1 (5 bases). From germline, CDR1 is SGHVS and CDR2 FQNEAQ. The CDR3 has 15 amino acids. Between the trimmed V and J ends, which lost 1 base and 8 bases, there was a span of 15 bases. CDR3 coding DNA: TGTGCCAGCAGCTTAGACAGGTTGTCGACGGACATTCAGTACTTC. It translates to CASSLDRLSTDIQYF. Variable domain in full (rest from reference TRBV7-8 and TRBJ2-4): GAGVSQSPRYKVAKRGQDVALRCDPISGHVSLFWYQQALGQGPEFLTYFQNEAQLDKSGLPSDRFFAERPEGSVSTLKIQRTQQEDSAVYLCASSLDRLSTDIQYFGAGTRLSVL.

The chain joins TRBV6-6 to TRBJ1-1, with TRBD1 as a possible D gene (5 bases). Trimming removed 5 bases at V and 1 base at J, with 23 bases between. Germline-derived CDR1 and CDR2 are MNHNY and SVGAGI (reference sequence). This CDR3 comprises 18 residues. CDR3 sequence: CASSPVNPMTEWNTEAFF. CDR3 DNA: TGTGCCAGCAGTCCCGTAAATCCGATGACAGAATGGAACACTGAAGCTTTCTTT.

The chain employs TRBV18 and TRBJ1-3, with D hard to call. The V end was cut by 6 bases, the J end by 7 bases, with 16 bases between. This CDR3 is built from 14 residues. In germline, CDR1 is KGHSH, CDR2 LQKENI. Written as DNA, the CDR3 is TGTGCCAGCTCGCCCCCGTCGATCGGGAACACCATATATTTT. Translating it yields CASSPPSIGNTIYF.

The chain recombines TRBV19 with TRBJ1-2; D call uncertain. The germline V gene encodes CDR1 LNHDA and CDR2 SQIVND (reference sequence). The CDR3 runs to 14 residues. The ends were cut back, 6 bases at V and 5 bases at J, with 16 bases in the middle. This CDR3 reads CASRPRGFGYGYTF. CDR3 bases: TGTGCCAGTAGGCCCAGAGGGTTCGGGTATGGCTACACCTTC.

The J gene is TRBJ2-1, the V gene TRBV3-1 (or the pseudogene TRBV3-2); tentative D call: TRBD1 (6 bases). V gave up 2 bases and J gave up 4 bases, with 6 bases separating them. This CDR3 spans 13 amino acids. Germline V gene data show CDR1 as LGHDT and CDR2 as YNNKEL (reference sequence). DNA for the CDR3: TGTGCCAGCAGCCAACAGGGGTACAATGAGCAGTTCTTC. This sequence encodes CASSQQGYNEQFF.

The CDR3 sequence is CASSQPTGGSYSNQPQHF. The CDR3 DNA is TGTGCCAGCAGCCAACCTACAGGGGGCAGTTATAGCAATCAGCCCCAGCATTTT. The genes are TRBV16 and TRBJ1-5, with TRBD1 matching 9 bases. CDR1 and CDR2 (germline): KGHSY, FQNENV. After removal of 2 bases from V and 0 bases from J, the junction contained 8 bases not matched to a gene. The CDR3 contains 18 residues.

The chain uses TRBV29-1 and TRBJ2-1; TRBD2 agrees at 10 bases. V lost 5 bases to trimming and J lost 3 bases; unmatched junction nucleotides: 10. CDR1 and CDR2 (germline): SQVTM, ANQGSEA. The CDR3 runs 16 residues. The CDR3 is CSVPKATSGIYNEQFF. The CDR3 nucleotides are TGCAGCGTTCCCAAGGCTACTAGCGGGATCTACAATGAGCAGTTCTTC.

The table lists this clone with a few counts. This chain links TRBV6-5 with TRBJ1-2, with a weak D call TRBD1 (6 bases). This CDR3 contains 15 residues. The germline gives CDR1 MNHEY, CDR2 SVGAGI. Trimming stripped 0 bases from V and 2 bases from J, with 10 bases between. In DNA, the CDR3 is TGTGCCAGCAGTTACTCGATTCAGGGGAACTATGGCTACACCTTC. This translates into CASSYSIQGNYGYTF.

This clone was detected once. The rearrangement links TRBV9 to TRBJ2-5, with TRBD2 matching 9 bases. Germline-derived CDR1 and CDR2 are SGDLS and YYNGEE. The CDR3 is made up of 18 amino acids. V lost 0 bases and J lost 5; bases outside the gene matches: 14. Here the CDR3 DNA reads TGTGCCAGCAGCGTAGAGGCGGCTAGCGGGGCCAATAGCGAGACCCAGTACTTC. Amino acid sequence: CASSVEAASGANSETQYF.

The V and J genes are TRBV24-1 and TRBJ2-2; 7 bases line up with TRBD2. This CDR3 contains 16 residues. CDR1 is KGHDR and CDR2 is SFDVKD in the germline V gene. V gave up 4 bases and J gave up 0 bases; unmatched junction bases: 4. The CDR3 loop reads CATSDPAGPNTGELFF. As DNA, the CDR3 is TGTGCCACCAGTGACCCAGCGGGGCCGAACACCGGGGAGCTGTTTTTT.

The V call is TRBV7-9, the J call TRBJ2-5, with TRBD2 matching over 11 bases. Germline V gene lookup returns CDR1 SEHNR and CDR2 FQNEAQ (reference sequence). This CDR3 region has 17 residues. With 2 bases clipped from V and 4 bases from J, the junction kept 9 bases outside the gene matches. The CDR3 here is CASSLRNSGRERETQYF. Written as DNA, the CDR3 is TGTGCCAGCAGCTTAAGGAATAGCGGGAGGGAGCGAGAGACCCAGTACTTC.

The chain is built from TRBV29-1 and TRBJ2-1; 8 nucleotides line up with TRBD1. After removal of 8 bases from V and 8 bases from J, the junction contained 20 bases not matched to a gene. This CDR3 comprises 16 residues. Germline V gene lookup returns CDR1 SQVTM and CDR2 ANQGSEA. This CDR3 reads CSPYSPGQGAIDEQFF. The CDR3 DNA follows: TGCAGCCCCTACTCCCCGGGGCAGGGGGCGATCGATGAGCAGTTCTTC.

V gene TRBV2 combines with J gene TRBJ1-4, with a weak D call TRBD1 (5 bases). Per germline, CDR1 SNHLY and CDR2 FYNNEI. The CDR3 contains 16 residues. Trimming left V 4 bases short and J 7 bases short, with 19 bases between. The CDR3 here is CASSGGQTGLGEKLFF. CDR3 nucleotides: TGTGCCAGCAGTGGCGGACAAACCGGGTTAGGTGAAAAACTGTTTTTT.

The V gene is TRBV6-5, the J gene TRBJ1-2; TRBD1 matches 7 bases. V was pared by 2 bases and J by 7 bases, with 7 bases of the junction left unmatched. CDR1 is MNHEY and CDR2 is SVGAGI in the germline V gene. The CDR3 is made up of 14 amino acids. The CDR3 spells CASSYGDRVSGYTF. CDR3 in DNA: TGTGCCAGCAGTTACGGAGACAGGGTCAGTGGCTACACCTTC.

The V call is TRBV19, the J call TRBJ2-3; D perhaps matches TRBD1 (6 bases). Between the trimmed V and J ends, which lost 5 bases and 0 bases, there was a span of 15 bases. Germline CDR1 is LNHDA and CDR2 is SQIVND (reference sequence). This CDR3 comprises 16 residues. DNA for the CDR3: TGTGCCAGTAGTGCACGGACAGTTACTAGCACAGATACGCAGTATTTT. It specifies CASSARTVTSTDTQYF. Drawing the rest from reference TRBV19 and TRBJ2-3, the complete variable domain is DGGITQSPKYLFRKEGQNVTLSCEQNLNHDAMYWYRQDPGQGLRLIYYSQIVNDFQKGDIAEGYSVSREKKESFPLTVTSAQKNPTAFYLCASSARTVTSTDTQYFGPGTRLTVL.

The chain has TRBV6-4 and TRBJ1-5; perhaps TRBD1 as D (5 bases). The CDR3 sequence is 16 residues long. Germline CDR1 is MRHNA and CDR2 is SNTAGT. Trimming pared 2 bases from V and 8 bases from J, leaving 19 bases between. The CDR3, as DNA: TGTGCCAGCAGTGACGGTACAGGAGATAGTGTGGAGCCCCAGCATTTT. Encoded protein: CASSDGTGDSVEPQHF.

The chain links TRBV7-2 to TRBJ2-2; D is unclear. The CDR3 contains 14 residues. V gave up 5 bases and J gave up 4 bases, with 11 bases separating them. Germline loops: CDR1 SGHTA, CDR2 FQGNSA. CDR3 sequence reads: CASSPPLSTGELFF. The CDR3, as DNA: TGTGCCAGCAGCCCTCCCCTAAGCACCGGGGAGCTGTTTTTT.

The rearrangement uses TRBV9 and TRBJ1-1; TRBD1 is a possible D gene (6 bases). V lost 0 bases, J lost 4 bases, and 10 bases lay in between. The germline V gene has CDR1 SGDLS and CDR2 YYNGEE. This CDR3 region has 14 residues. The CDR3 loop is CASSVEGVGTEAFF. CDR3 DNA: TGTGCCAGCAGCGTAGAGGGGGTGGGCACTGAAGCTTTCTTT.

The genes are TRBV24-1 and TRBJ2-1; D is ambiguous. Germline loops: CDR1 KGHDR, CDR2 SFDVKD. This CDR3 region has 12 residues. The V gene lost 6 bases and the J gene lost 10 bases, with 12 bases spanning the gap. For the CDR3, the DNA is TGTGCCACCAGTATGAGGTATGGGGAGCAGTTCTTC. Translation: CATSMRYGEQFF.

The chain couples TRBV19 to TRBJ1-4; D remains unclear. The CDR3 is 16 residues long. V was trimmed by 1 base and J by 3 bases, leaving 12 bases between them. Per germline, CDR1 LNHDA and CDR2 SQIVND (reference sequence). The CDR3, as DNA: TGTGCCAGTAGTATAGCGAGGAGGGCTCCTAATGAAAAACTGTTTTTT. Its protein product is CASSIARRAPNEKLFF. Based on the CDR3 plus reference TRBV19 and TRBJ1-4, the full variable domain is DGGITQSPKYLFRKEGQNVTLSCEQNLNHDAMYWYRQDPGQGLRLIYYSQIVNDFQKGDIAEGYSVSREKKESFPLTVTSAQKNPTAFYLCASSIARRAPNEKLFFGSGTQLSVL.

V usage is TRBV6-5 and J usage is TRBJ1-5, with a weak D call TRBD1 (5 bases). The germline V and J ends were trimmed by 8 bases and 2 bases, with 13 bases remaining between them. This CDR3 has 14 residues. The V gene's germline CDR1 is MNHEY and CDR2 SVGAGI. The CDR3 coding sequence is TGTGCCAGCGATAGGGGTGGCGGCAATCAGCCCCAGCATTTT. Protein sequence: CASDRGGGNQPQHF.